The TCR beta chain described here comes from a study of breast tumors, draining lymph nodes, adjacent tissues. Study results and caveats: Tumor TCR diversity was below lymph nodes but above nontumor tissue. Luminal-like breast cancer showed significantly greater tumor-nontumor repertoire similarity than basal-like breast cancer did.

In TCRdb, the multiplex PCR reads were re-called with MiXCR into one record per CDR3 protein. The sample includes approximately 89,000 distinct CDR3 sequences, roughly 28% seen only once; the top ten take over 8%. With respect to this clonotype: Its target is not known. Germline and junction disagree at one end, which may indicate a read error.

This CDR3 region has 15 residues. Samples came from axillary lymph nodes draining the breast cancer. V is TRBV12-3 or TRBV12-4 and J is TRBJ2-3; tentative D call: TRBD1 (5 bases). Sequences were obtained from axillary lymph node tissue. The sequence was collected from a female donor with breast cancer. Some clones in this sample may be carry-over from other donors' samples. This chain's CDR3 is CAGSGRTTSTDTQYF. The CDR3 DNA reads TGTGCCGGCAGTGGCCGGACAACTAGCACAGATACGCAGTATTTT.